The sequence of this TCR beta chain was determined in a study of T cell responses to AZD1222 COVID-19 vaccine. About the study: Recipients boosted at about 4 weeks or about 12 weeks are pooled. The study's findings and limits: The breadth and depth of Spike-specific TCRs increased once two AZD1222 doses had been given. Spike-wide vaccine-associated CD4 TCRs dominated at 160-218 and 743-854.

Concerning this clone itself: As yet, its antigen is unknown.

From germline, CDR1 is GTSNPN and CDR2 SVGIG (reference sequence). The CDR3 is 12 residues long. V was pared by 2 bases and J by 5 bases, with 10 bases between. TCRdb's copy holds only in-frame clones and misses some; the assay was immunoSEQ multiplex PCR. In the table there are 110,000 or so clones, approximately 83% of which are singletons. Sequencing used peripheral blood, obtained on day 0 of AZD1222 vaccination. The chain recombines TRBV30 with TRBJ2-7; the D is unclear. The receptor was derived from an adult in good health. The CDR3: CAWSSGSDEQYF. The CDR3 nucleotides read TGTGCCTGGAGTTCTGGTAGTGACGAGCAGTACTTC.